These 14 T cell receptor beta chains came from one sample sequenced in a study of cytomegalovirus exposure and HLA in healthy donors. The PCR made use of 60 Vbeta and 13 Jbeta primers. The assay was immunoSEQ multiplex PCR, and TCRdb's table has in-frame clones only and misses some. Of around 87,000 clones listed, 65% to 80% are singletons. The sample consisted of PBMCs. These receptors originate from a man aged 40-50 years in good health and CMV-seronegative.

CDR3 in DNA: TGTGCCAGCAGCTTAGATCTTCAGGGACTGGAATTGGGTCAGCCCCAGCATTTT. Protein sequence: CASSLDLQGLELGQPQHF. The rearrangement uses TRBV11-3 and TRBJ1-5; tentatively, D is TRBD1 (5 bases). Trimming left V 0 bases short and J 6 bases short, with 21 bases between. The CDR3 is 18 amino acids. Germline assignment: CDR1 SGHNT and CDR2 YENEEA.

This sequence joins TRBV10-1 and TRBJ2-6; D is unclear. The CDR3 has 16 residues. V shed 4 bases and J shed 0 bases, with 10 bases lying between them. CDR1 is WNHNN, CDR2 SYGVQD, per germline (reference sequence). CDR3 amino acids: CASSVSRYSGANVLTF. CDR3 DNA: TGCGCCAGCAGTGTGAGTCGGTACTCTGGGGCCAACGTCCTGACTTTC.

V usage is TRBV15 and J usage is TRBJ2-3; D is possibly TRBD1 (6 bases). CDR1 LNHNV and CDR2 YYDKDF come from the germline V gene (reference sequence). CDR3 length: 17 amino acids. The V and J ends lost 2 bases and 1 base respectively, with 16 bases between them. CDR3 DNA: TGTGCCACCAGCAGACCCCAGGGGAACTTCGGCACAGATACGCAGTATTTT. It encodes CATSRPQGNFGTDTQYF.

V gene TRBV7-9 combines with J gene TRBJ2-2; D remains unclear. The CDR3 is 14 residues long. Between the trimmed V and J ends, which lost 10 bases and 0 bases, there was a span of 12 bases. Per the germline V gene, CDR1 is SEHNR and CDR2 is FQNEAQ (reference sequence). The CDR3 is CAISGFANTGELFF. The CDR3 bases are TGTGCCATTTCCGGGTTCGCGAACACCGGGGAGCTGTTTTTT.

A few counts support this clone. This chain connects TRBV7-9 to TRBJ1-1; D possibly corresponds to TRBD1 (5 bases). The ends were cut back, 6 bases at V and 4 bases at J, with 18 bases in the middle. This CDR3 has 15 residues. CDR1 SEHNR and CDR2 FQNEAQ come from the germline V gene (reference sequence). This chain's CDR3 is CASRSRGTGTTEAFF. CDR3 bases: TGTGCCAGCAGATCGCGGGGAACAGGTACCACTGAAGCTTTCTTT.

The chain joins TRBV10-3 to TRBJ2-7; 7 bases line up with TRBD2. Unmatched junction bases numbered 10, after V lost 6 bases and J lost 5 bases. Germline CDR1 and CDR2: ENHRY and SYGVKD. The CDR3 loop spans 14 amino acids. The DNA of the CDR3 is TGTGCCATCAGGGGGGGAGGGGCGCGGAACGAGCAGTACTTC. Its translation: CAIRGGGARNEQYF.

This sequence joins TRBV6-6 and TRBJ1-2; possible D gene TRBD1, 6 bases. V dropped 2 bases and J dropped 6 bases, with 10 bases sitting between them. The CDR3 loop spans 13 amino acids. Germline V gene lookup returns CDR1 MNHNY and CDR2 SVGAGI (reference sequence). CDR3 sequence reads: CASSYLTGNGYTF. The CDR3 region has the DNA TGTGCCAGCAGTTACCTAACAGGGAATGGCTACACCTTC.

This clone was counted a few times. This chain connects TRBV9 to TRBJ1-3, with a tentative D call TRBD1 (6 bases). The CDR3 is 19 residues long. Trimming pared 8 bases from V and 0 bases from J, leaving 27 bases between. The V gene's germline CDR1 is SGDLS and CDR2 YYNGEE. The CDR3, as DNA: TGTGCCAGTGTATTACGAAAGGACAGCCCCCGTTACTCTGGAAACACCATATATTTT. This translates into CASVLRKDSPRYSGNTIYF.

This clone has a single count. The chain links TRBV5-6 to TRBJ1-2; no firm D call. Trimming removed 0 bases from V and 8 bases from J, with 11 bases in between. The germline V gene has CDR1 SGHDT and CDR2 YYEEEE. This CDR3 spans 13 amino acids. CDR3 loop: CASSLAGRGGYTF. In nucleotides, the CDR3 is TGTGCCAGCAGCTTGGCCGGCCGAGGAGGCTACACCTTC.

The chain combines TRBV14 with TRBJ2-7; D might be TRBD1 (5 bases). V was pared by 0 bases and J by 0 bases, with 9 bases between. From germline, CDR1 is SGHDN and CDR2 FVKESK. The CDR3 is made up of 15 amino acids. Written as DNA, the CDR3 is TGTGCCAGCAGCCAAGAAGTCGGACACTCCTACGAGCAGTACTTC. Translation: CASSQEVGHSYEQYF.

This clone has a handful of counts. The chain combines TRBV29-1 with TRBJ1-1; 12 bases align to TRBD1. This CDR3 is built from 14 residues. From germline, CDR1 is SQVTM and CDR2 ANQGSEA. After removal of 8 bases from V and 0 bases from J, the junction contained 4 bases not matched to a gene. As DNA, the CDR3 is TGCAGCATGGGACAGGGGGCAATGAACACTGAAGCTTTCTTT. As protein: CSMGQGAMNTEAFF.

The chain is built from TRBV7-9 and TRBJ1-2, with 9 bases that match TRBD1. This CDR3 is built from 14 residues. Germline loops: CDR1 SEHNR, CDR2 FQNEAQ (reference sequence). The trim removed 3 bases at V and 8 bases at J, leaving 7 bases unmatched. The CDR3 bases are TGTGCCAGCAGCTTGACAGGGGGATCGGGAGGCTACACCTTC. Translating it yields CASSLTGGSGGYTF.

The V gene is TRBV2, the J gene TRBJ2-7; 14 bases agree with TRBD2. V was pared by 4 bases and J by 0 bases, with 5 bases of the junction left unmatched. CDR1 is SNHLY, CDR2 FYNNEI, per germline. This CDR3 region has 17 residues. This CDR3 reads CASSGTSGGPSSYEQYF. CDR3 in DNA: TGTGCCAGCAGTGGGACTAGCGGGGGGCCAAGCTCCTACGAGCAGTACTTC.

The rearrangement uses TRBV11-2 and TRBJ2-1; 14 bases fit TRBD2. CDR1 and CDR2 from the germline V gene are SGHAT and FQNNGV. Trimming at V came to 1 base and at J to 6 bases, leaving 2 bases not matched to a gene. CDR3 size: 16 residues. This chain's CDR3 is CASSLVGTSGSNEQFF. The CDR3 DNA sequence: TGTGCCAGCAGCTTAGTGGGGACTAGCGGGAGCAATGAGCAGTTCTTC.